A single sample is the source of the 8 T cell receptor beta chains below, sequenced in a study of shared clonotypes between healthy human individuals. Measured with immunoSEQ multiplex PCR; TCRdb has only the in-frame clones, and not every one. The table records some 2,000,000 clones, roughly 94% of them present only once. The sequenced sample was naive CD4+ T cells sorted from blood. Subset denoted: CD45RA+ positively selected. The receptors derive from a man aged 18 to 29 in good health.

The V gene is TRBV28, the J gene TRBJ1-2; no firm D call. Germline V gene lookup returns CDR1 MDHEN and CDR2 SYDVKM. Trimming removed 8 bases at V and 0 bases at J, with 13 bases between. This CDR3 has 14 amino acids. CDR3: CASLSRTANYGYTF. CDR3 sequence (DNA): TGTGCCAGCTTGAGTAGGACGGCTAACTATGGCTACACCTTC.

V usage is TRBV28 and J usage is TRBJ1-1, with D perhaps matching TRBD1 (6 bases). V shed 5 bases and J shed 4 bases, with 8 bases lying between them. Germline-derived CDR1 and CDR2 are MDHEN and SYDVKM. This CDR3 comprises 12 residues. CDR3 protein: CASSQQGTEAFF. DNA of the CDR3: TGTGCCAGCAGTCAACAGGGCACTGAAGCTTTCTTT.

The chain employs TRBV30 and TRBJ2-5; no definite D call. The CDR3 is 14 amino acids. Looked up from germline, CDR1 is GTSNPN and CDR2 is SVGIG (reference sequence). Trimming took off 2 bases at V and 5 bases at J, with 15 bases between the two ends. The CDR3 DNA is TGTGCCTGGAGTTCCGCAGCTCCCCGGGAGACCCAGTACTTC. The encoded protein is CAWSSAAPRETQYF.

The CDR3 sequence is CASSPPVTGSSYNSPLHF. The CDR3 DNA reads as TGTGCCAGCAGCCCACCCGTGACAGGGAGCTCCTATAATTCACCCCTCCACTTT. V gene TRBV7-8 combines with J gene TRBJ1-6; 7 positions agree with TRBD1. CDR1 and CDR2 from the germline V gene are SGHVS and FQNEAQ. V shed 5 bases, J shed 0 bases, and the junction held 10 bases outside the gene matches. The CDR3 totals 18 residues.

The rearrangement links TRBV19 to TRBJ1-2, with 8 bases aligning to TRBD1. Germline lookup yields CDR1 LNHDA and CDR2 SQIVND (reference sequence). This CDR3 region has 15 residues. The V and J ends lost 2 bases and 4 bases, in that order; junction bases with no gene match: 6. DNA for the CDR3: TGTGCCAGTAGTATAAAGACAGGGGCGATCTATGGCTACACCTTC. As protein: CASSIKTGAIYGYTF.

The J gene is TRBJ2-7, the V gene TRBV7-6, with 11 bases aligning to TRBD2. The germline CDR1 and CDR2 sequences are SGHVS and FNYEAQ. V lost 1 base, J lost 6 bases, and 8 bases stayed unmatched. This CDR3 is 16 amino acids long. CDR3 loop: CASSLELAGVGAEQYF. The CDR3 coding sequence is TGTGCCAGCAGCTTAGAACTAGCGGGAGTAGGGGCCGAGCAGTACTTC.

The rearrangement links TRBV18 to TRBJ1-1; D gene unclear. This CDR3 comprises 15 residues. Germline V gene sequence: CDR1 KGHSH, CDR2 LQKENI. Trimming cost V 1 base and J 6 bases, with 15 bases left between them. The CDR3 bases are TGTGCCAGCTCACCACGGGAGGCAAGCCGCGCTGAAGCTTTCTTT. This encodes CASSPREASRAEAFF.

Of note for this clone: Given a much more abundant clone one base away, this may be a read error. The gene calls are TRBV5-1 and TRBJ1-1, with D maybe TRBD1 (6 bases). Looked up from germline, CDR1 is SGHRS and CDR2 is YFSETQ. The CDR3 runs to 13 residues. CDR3 coding DNA: TGCGCCAGCAGCTTGGAGGGGGAACGTGAAGTTTTCTTT. This translates into CASSLEGEREVFF.